Listed here are 22 T cell receptor beta chains from one sample, sequenced in a study of T cell repertoires in aging, cancer and after chemotherapy. TCR beta rearrangements were amplified from peripheral blood genomic DNA. Rearranged V-D-J TRB sequences were amplified with a mixed TRB-A/B primer pool. One entry per CDR3 protein, called by TCRdb with MiXCR from the multiplex PCR reads. This table holds some 3,000 distinct CDR3 sequences, roughly a quarter found once. The source material was blood. These receptors came from a human donor with a solid tumor.

By frequency in the sample, this clonotype is medium-sized. This rearrangement joins TRBV7-9 to TRBJ1-2; D unclear. This CDR3 spans 11 amino acids. Looked up from germline, CDR1 is SEHNR and CDR2 is FQNEAQ (reference sequence). Between the trimmed V and J ends, which lost 7 bases and 3 bases, there was a span of 6 bases. CDR3 in amino acids: CASTLDYGYTF. For the CDR3, the DNA is TGTGCCAGCACACTTGACTATGGCTACACCTTC.

This clonotype has a handful of counts. The rearrangement uses TRBV19 and TRBJ1-1; TRBD1 matches at 7 bases. CDR1 and CDR2 from the germline V gene are LNHDA and SQIVND (reference sequence). J lost 0 bases, V lost 6 bases, and 4 bases had no gene match. CDR3 size: 14 residues. The DNA for the CDR3 is TGTGCCAGTAGGCCACAGGGGATGAACACTGAAGCTTTCTTT. Amino acid sequence: CASRPQGMNTEAFF.

The V gene is TRBV20-1, the J gene TRBJ1-2; 9 bases line up with TRBD1. CDR1 is DFQATT and CDR2 is SNEGSKA in the germline V gene (reference sequence). The CDR3 is 14 amino acids. V was pared by 5 bases and J by 7 bases, with 11 bases of the junction left unmatched. The CDR3 nucleotides are TGCAGTGCTTGTGGTGGGGGACAGGGAGTTGGCTACACCTTC. Translating gives CSACGGGQGVGYTF.

This clonotype was seen a handful of times. The CDR3 DNA reads TGTGCCAGCAGCCCGACAGGGGGCTATGGCACCGGGGAGCTGTTTTTT. Residues: CASSPTGGYGTGELFF. The V gene is TRBV7-9, the J gene TRBJ2-2; 10 bases line up with TRBD1. Germline V gene lookup returns CDR1 SEHNR and CDR2 FQNEAQ (reference sequence). The CDR3 is made up of 16 amino acids. J lost 4 bases, V lost 5 bases, and 7 bases had no gene match.

In its sample, this clonotype ranks as medium-sized. V gene TRBV6-1 combines with J gene TRBJ2-5; the match to TRBD2 covers 8 bases. V lost 6 bases and J lost 5; bases outside the gene matches: 11. The CDR3 sequence is 15 residues long. The germline gives CDR1 MNHNS, CDR2 SASEGT. The CDR3 bases are TGTGCCAGCAGCAGGCGGGGGGCGGTGGGGGAGACCCAGTACTTC. Translated: CASSRRGAVGETQYF.

This clonotype was found a few times. The CDR3 region has the DNA TGCGCCAGCAGCATTTTTGGGGAGGCCTACAATGAGCAGTTCTTC. It codes for CASSIFGEAYNEQFF. The V call is TRBV5-1, the J call TRBJ2-1, with D perhaps matching TRBD2 (6 bases). This CDR3 has 15 residues. The germline V gene has CDR1 SGHRS and CDR2 YFSETQ. V lost 4 bases, J lost 2 bases, and 13 bases lay in between.

This clonotype was picked up a small number of times. The J gene is TRBJ1-2, the V gene TRBV4-2; the D is unclear. Germline V CDR1 and CDR2: LGHNA, YNFKEQ. With 6 bases removed from V and 2 bases from J, the gap between germline ends came to 7 bases. The CDR3 runs 12 residues. The CDR3 nucleotides are TGTGCCAGCAGTGGAGAAAACTATGGCTACACCTTC. This encodes CASSGENYGYTF.

The sample holds a few counts of this clonotype. CDR3 protein: CASGVTGTANEQFF. The CDR3 DNA follows: TGTGCCAGCGGGGTAACAGGGACTGCCAATGAGCAGTTCTTC. This chain joins TRBV27 and TRBJ2-1; tentatively, D is TRBD1 or TRBD2 (6 bases each). CDR1 is MNHEY, CDR2 SMNVEV, per germline (reference sequence). The CDR3 is 14 amino acids. Trimming stripped 8 bases from V and 6 bases from J, with 17 bases between.

By sample fraction, this clonotype is medium-sized (0.01 to 0.1%). The chain employs TRBV6-5 and TRBJ2-7; tentative D call: TRBD2 (5 bases). The V gene lost 6 bases and the J gene lost 7 bases, with 16 bases spanning the gap. Germline V gene lookup returns CDR1 MNHEY and CDR2 SVGAGI. The length of the CDR3 is 13 residues. CDR3: CASSRALGGEQYF. The CDR3 DNA is TGTGCCAGCAGCCGAGCTCTGGGCGGGGAGCAGTACTTC.

V usage is TRBV19 and J usage is TRBJ2-7; D is perhaps TRBD1 or TRBD2 (5 bases each). V was cut by 3 bases and J by 5 bases, with 17 bases left in between. Per the germline V gene, CDR1 is LNHDA and CDR2 is SQIVND (reference sequence). This CDR3 has 15 residues. CDR3 in DNA: TGTGCCAGTAGTATCGGAAACCCGGGGACCCACGAGCAGTACTTC. It translates to CASSIGNPGTHEQYF.

The chain uses TRBV11-3 and TRBJ1-1; TRBD1 might be the D (6 bases). CDR1 and CDR2 (germline): SGHNT, YENEEA. The CDR3 covers 13 residues. V lost 4 bases and J lost 6, with 12 bases in between. The CDR3 coding sequence is TGTGCCAGCAGCTCCACAGGGAGCGCTGAAGCTTTCTTT. Encoded protein: CASSSTGSAEAFF.

By share, this clonotype counts as medium-sized. CDR3 DNA sequence: TGTGCCAGCAGCTTGGAAGGAGTCTACGAGCAGTACTTC. Protein: CASSLEGVYEQYF. The chain is built from TRBV5-5 and TRBJ2-7; D is unclear. Germline V gene sequence: CDR1 SGHKS, CDR2 YYEKEE (reference sequence). V lost 0 bases to trimming and J lost 3 bases, with 7 bases between them. This CDR3 comprises 13 residues.

Only a few counts were recorded for this clonotype. CDR3 in amino acids: CASRPGGSTQYF. CDR3 bases: TGTGCCAGCAGGCCGGGAGGTTCGACCCAGTACTTC. The chain joins TRBV6-4 to TRBJ2-5; 7 bases map to TRBD2. Germline V gene lookup returns CDR1 MRHNA and CDR2 SNTAGT. The CDR3 extends over 12 amino acids. The junction had 5 bases not matched to a gene; V was cut back by 6 bases and J by 7 bases.

The table lists this clonotype with a few counts. The chain joins TRBV7-9 to TRBJ1-1, with D tentatively TRBD1 (5 bases). CDR1 is SEHNR, CDR2 FQNEAQ, per germline (reference sequence). The CDR3 length is 14 residues. With 5 bases removed from V and 3 bases from J, the gap between germline ends came to 13 bases. The CDR3 loop reads CASSPKTVDTEAFF. In DNA form, the CDR3 reads TGTGCCAGCAGCCCAAAGACAGTCGACACTGAAGCTTTCTTT.

In this sample, this clonotype turned up a few times. This chain joins TRBV19 and TRBJ2-2, with 7 bases lining up with TRBD2. V shed 2 bases, J shed 0 bases, and the junction held 9 bases outside the gene matches. Germline V lookup: CDR1 LNHDA, CDR2 SQIVND (reference sequence). The CDR3 is 18 residues long. CDR3 residues: CASSIKGAGISNTGELFF. In DNA form, the CDR3 reads TGTGCCAGTAGTATAAAAGGAGCGGGAATCTCGAACACCGGGGAGCTGTTTTTT.

The chain carries TRBV6-1 and TRBJ1-5, with D uncertain. The CDR3 runs 14 residues. Trimming took 2 bases from V and 4 from J, leaving 9 bases between them. CDR1 is MNHNS and CDR2 is SASEGT in the germline V gene. In nucleotides, the CDR3 is TGTGCCAGCAGTGAATGGTTCTCGAATCAGCCCCAGCATTTT. Encoded protein: CASSEWFSNQPQHF.

This clonotype is deemed large. CDR3 in amino acids: CSVADSLTDTQYF. CDR3 bases: TGCAGCGTTGCTGACAGTCTCACAGATACGCAGTATTTT. V and J are TRBV29-1 and TRBJ2-3; tentatively, D is TRBD1 (5 bases). Trimming removed 4 bases from V and 2 bases from J, with 10 bases in between. CDR1 is SQVTM and CDR2 is ANQGSEA in the germline V gene. This CDR3 region has 13 residues.

By share, this clonotype ranks as medium-sized (0.01 to 0.1%). The chain uses TRBV7-9 and TRBJ2-5, with 11 bases lining up with TRBD2. Losses at the gene ends were 5 bases for V and 1 base for J; bases not matched to a gene: 3. CDR3 length: 15 residues. The germline CDR1 and CDR2 sequences are SEHNR and FQNEAQ (reference sequence). In DNA form, the CDR3 reads TGTGCCAGCAGCACTAGCGGGGGCCTCCAAGAGACCCAGTACTTC. This codes for CASSTSGGLQETQYF.

Remarks on this clonotype: It may be a read error: a sequence one base away is much more abundant. No conserved phenylalanine or tryptophan ends this CDR3, so it is likely a read error. This chain links TRBV6-5 with TRBJ1-1; tentatively, D is TRBD1 (5 bases). Trimming took off 6 bases at V and 10 bases at J, with 21 bases between the two ends. Germline assignment: CDR1 MNHEY and CDR2 SVGAGI. This CDR3 has 14 residues. The CDR3 region has the DNA TGTGCCAGCAGAGAACGTGGGGCCGGCGACCGAGCTTTCTCT. Its translation is CASRERGAGDRAFS.

This clonotype was counted only a few times. V and J are TRBV11-2 and TRBJ1-1; possible D gene TRBD1, 6 bases. V was clipped by 4 bases and J by 5 bases, with 17 bases between them. The CDR3 sequence is 15 residues long. Germline lookup yields CDR1 SGHAT and CDR2 FQNNGV. CDR3 protein: CASSSAQGFGTEAFF. In nucleotides, the CDR3 is TGTGCCAGCAGCTCGGCGCAGGGGTTCGGGACTGAAGCTTTCTTT. The whole variable domain, remainder taken from reference TRBV11-2 and TRBJ1-1, is EAGVAQSPRYKIIEKRQSVAFWCNPISGHATLYWYQQILGQGPKLLIQFQNNGVVDDSQLPKDRFSAERLKGVDSTLKIQPAKLEDSAVYLCASSSAQGFGTEAFFGQGTRLTVV.

This clonotype was seen only a few times. V usage is TRBV20-1 and J usage is TRBJ1-3; D call uncertain. The CDR3 loop spans 13 amino acids. V dropped 7 bases and J dropped 2 bases, with 12 bases sitting between them. From germline, CDR1 is DFQATT and CDR2 SNEGSKA (reference sequence). CDR3 in amino acids: CSVLTRPGNTIYF. For the CDR3, the DNA is TGCAGTGTTCTAACTAGGCCTGGAAACACCATATATTTT.

This clonotype was counted only a few times. The chain joins TRBV11-2 to TRBJ1-3, with D hard to call. The V end was cut by 5 bases, the J end by 2 bases, with 13 bases between. This CDR3 has 15 residues. The germline gives CDR1 SGHAT, CDR2 FQNNGV. CDR3 nucleotide sequence: TGTGCCAGCAGCCCCAGTCCCTCCGCTGGAAACACCATATATTTT. This codes for CASSPSPSAGNTIYF.